What follows are 16 T cell receptor beta chains derived from one specimen sequenced in a study of siplizumab effects on memory and regulatory T cells. TCRdb's copy holds only in-frame clones and misses some; the assay was immunoSEQ multiplex PCR. The sample records about 100,000 clones, just under 95% being singletons. Sequenced input: non-Treg CD4+ T cells sorted from blood. These receptor sequences come from a human donor in good health.

The rearrangement uses TRBV28 and TRBJ1-4; the D gene is possibly TRBD1 (6 bases). The ends were cut back, 6 bases at V and 3 bases at J, with 14 bases in the middle. CDR1 and CDR2 (germline): MDHEN, SYDVKM. There are 15 residues in the CDR3. CDR3 in amino acids: CASRLSGAANEKLFF. The CDR3 DNA reads as TGTGCCAGCAGACTCTCAGGGGCGGCTAATGAAAAACTGTTTTTT.

V and J are TRBV7-8 and TRBJ2-7; D gene ambiguous. CDR1 is SGHVS, CDR2 FQNEAQ, per germline. The CDR3 length is 13 residues. V was pared by 1 base and J by 3 bases, with 7 bases between. CDR3 nucleotides: TGTGCCAGCAGCTTAGGGGATGTCTACGAGCAGTACTTC. This codes for CASSLGDVYEQYF. The whole variable domain, remainder taken from reference TRBV7-8 and TRBJ2-7, is GAGVSQSPRYKVAKRGQDVALRCDPISGHVSLFWYQQALGQGPEFLTYFQNEAQLDKSGLPSDRFFAERPEGSVSTLKIQRTQQEDSAVYLCASSLGDVYEQYFGPGTRLTVT.

This chain connects TRBV14 to TRBJ1-1, with D hard to call. V dropped 8 bases and J dropped 1 base, with 11 bases sitting between them. CDR3 length: 13 amino acids. Germline values: CDR1 SGHDN, CDR2 FVKESK. The CDR3 coding sequence is TGTGCCAGCGGGCTAAATACGAACACTGAAGCTTTCTTT. The encoded protein is CASGLNTNTEAFF.

The chain has TRBV5-5 and TRBJ2-7; a possible D gene is TRBD1 (6 bases). This CDR3 has 15 amino acids. The germline gives CDR1 SGHKS, CDR2 YYEKEE (reference sequence). The ends were cut back, 0 bases at V and 3 bases at J, with 13 bases in the middle. Here the CDR3 reads CASSLEAGEIYEQYF. The CDR3, as DNA: TGTGCCAGCAGCTTGGAGGCAGGGGAAATCTACGAGCAGTACTTC. Full variable domain (missing parts from reference TRBV5-5 and TRBJ2-7): DAGVTQSPTHLIKTRGQQVTLRCSPISGHKSVSWYQQVLGQGPQFIFQYYEKEERGRGNFPDRFSARQFPNYSSELNVNALLLGDSALYLCASSLEAGEIYEQYFGPGTRLTVT.

The DNA for the CDR3 is TGTGCCAGCTCACCGGCCCTTACGATGAACACTGAAGCTTTCTTT. It codes for CASSPALTMNTEAFF. The V call is TRBV18, the J call TRBJ1-1; D unclear. The CDR3 loop spans 15 amino acids. Germline CDR1 reads KGHSH; CDR2 reads LQKENI. Trimming shortened V by 3 bases and J by 0 bases, and 11 bases separated the two germline ends.

The chain has TRBV30 and TRBJ2-3, with a possible D match to TRBD1 (6 bases). Germline values: CDR1 GTSNPN, CDR2 SVGIG (reference sequence). CDR3 size: 15 residues. The germline V and J ends were trimmed by 3 bases and 4 bases, with 17 bases remaining between them. CDR3 protein: CAWRGPYRDSDTQYF. The CDR3 nucleotides read TGTGCCTGGAGGGGCCCTTACAGGGATTCAGATACGCAGTATTTT. The complete variable domain, with remaining parts taken from reference TRBV30 and TRBJ2-3, reads SQTIHQWPATLVQPVGSPLSLECTVEGTSNPNLYWYRQAAGRGLQLLFYSVGIGQISSEVPQNLSASRPQDRQFILSSKKLLLSDSGFYLCAWRGPYRDSDTQYFGPGTRLTVL.

This clone has just one count. The chain combines TRBV2 with TRBJ1-1, with a weak D call TRBD1 (6 bases). V was shortened by 8 bases and J by 0 bases, with 16 bases between the two germline ends. CDR3 size: 15 residues. Germline loops: CDR1 SNHLY, CDR2 FYNNEI. The DNA of the CDR3 is TGTGCCAGCCATCACCAGGGGATGATGAACACTGAAGCTTTCTTT. Translated, it gives CASHHQGMMNTEAFF.

CDR3 loop: CASSLRRGVIEQYF. For the CDR3, the DNA is TGTGCCAGCAGTTTAAGGCGGGGAGTAATCGAGCAGTACTTC. The chain carries TRBV27 and TRBJ2-7; D possibly corresponds to TRBD2 (6 bases). Germline lookup yields CDR1 MNHEY and CDR2 SMNVEV (reference sequence). The CDR3 is made up of 14 amino acids. V gave up 2 bases and J gave up 6 bases, with 14 bases separating them.

This clone showed up just once. This rearrangement joins TRBV14 to TRBJ2-3; 7 positions match TRBD1. Per germline, CDR1 SGHDN and CDR2 FVKESK. The CDR3 covers 14 residues. Trimming removed 4 bases from V and 8 bases from J; junction bases left unmatched: 9. CDR3 amino acids: CASSPFSRQGTQYF. CDR3 in DNA: TGTGCCAGCAGCCCCTTCTCTAGACAGGGTACGCAGTATTTT.

This chain uses TRBV29-1 with TRBJ2-7, with D unclear. V was shortened by 4 bases and J by 0 bases, with 10 bases between the two germline ends. Germline CDR1 and CDR2: SQVTM and ANQGSEA. The CDR3 extends over 13 amino acids. CDR3 coding DNA: TGCAGCGTTGCCAGGTCCAGCTCCTACGAGCAGTACTTC. Translated: CSVARSSSYEQYF.

The chain uses TRBV9 and TRBJ1-3, with no clear D. Trimming pared 4 bases from V and 0 bases from J, leaving 17 bases between. This CDR3 contains 17 residues. Germline V CDR1 and CDR2: SGDLS, YYNGEE. The CDR3 nucleotides are TGTGCCAGCAGCTCACCTTCGGACGTCCGCTCTGGAAACACCATATATTTT. Residues: CASSSPSDVRSGNTIYF.

The chain employs TRBV7-8 and TRBJ2-7, with D maybe TRBD1 (5 bases). Trimming removed 1 base from V and 2 bases from J, with 12 bases in between. The germline gives CDR1 SGHVS, CDR2 FQNEAQ. The CDR3 spans 15 residues. CDR3 in amino acids: CASSLGQDSAYEQYF. The CDR3 region has the DNA TGTGCCAGCAGCTTAGGGCAAGACAGTGCCTACGAGCAGTACTTC.

The chain couples TRBV28 to TRBJ1-2, with 8 bases that match TRBD1. CDR3 length equals 12 residues. V dropped 5 bases and J dropped 8; count of bases not matched to a gene: 4. Germline V lookup: CDR1 MDHEN, CDR2 SYDVKM. CDR3: CASSIPGGGYTF. In DNA form, the CDR3 reads TGTGCCAGCAGTATTCCAGGGGGCGGCTACACCTTC.

The rearrangement links TRBV11-2 to TRBJ2-2, with 10 nucleotides matching TRBD2. V was clipped by 2 bases and J by 7 bases; unmatched bases: 10. This CDR3 region has 17 residues. The germline V gene has CDR1 SGHAT and CDR2 FQNNGV. The CDR3 region has the DNA TGTGCCAGCAGCTTAATATCCAGCGGGAGGGTTGTCGGGGAGCTGTTTTTT. Amino acid sequence: CASSLISSGRVVGELFF.

The gene calls are TRBV6-4 and TRBJ1-5; D gene unclear. The V gene's germline CDR1 is MRHNA and CDR2 SNTAGT. The CDR3 covers 14 residues. V lost 2 bases to trimming and J lost 0 bases, with 5 bases between them. The CDR3 nucleotides read TGTGCCAGCAGTGACAAGTTTAGCAATCAGCCCCAGCATTTT. Translating it yields CASSDKFSNQPQHF.

The chain combines TRBV7-3 with TRBJ2-2, with D possibly being TRBD2 (6 bases). The V gene lost 5 bases and the J gene lost 4 bases, with 14 bases spanning the gap. The CDR3 spans 15 residues. The V gene's germline CDR1 is SGHTA and CDR2 FQGTGA. The CDR3 DNA sequence: TGTGCCAGCAGCAACGGCGGGACGGCCACCGGGGAGCTGTTTTTT. As protein: CASSNGGTATGELFF.